The 26 T cell receptor beta chains presented below share a single source sample, sequenced in a study of PD-1 blockade in classical Hodgkin lymphoma. The table came from immunoSEQ multiplex PCR; TCRdb's copy has only in-frame clones and leaves some out. Here the sample spans around 10,000 clones, more than 75% being singletons. Autologous stem cell transplantation was followed by relapse in every patient, and brentuximab vedotin exposure varied. The material sequenced was peripheral blood mononuclear cells (PBMCs), taken before the second cycle of nivolumab. The source is a human donor with classical Hodgkin lymphoma.

The chain employs TRBV27 and TRBJ2-1, with TRBD2 as a possible D gene (6 bases). The CDR3 sequence is 16 residues long. Germline-derived CDR1 and CDR2 are MNHEY and SMNVEV (reference sequence). V was trimmed by 2 bases and J by 9 bases, leaving 20 bases between them. The CDR3 DNA is TGTGCCAGCAGTTTAGTCCAGAGCGGGCTGGTGGGTGAGCAGTTCTTC. Its protein is CASSLVQSGLVGEQFF.

V is TRBV10-2 and J is TRBJ1-2, with 8 bases that match TRBD1. The CDR3 length is 15 residues. The trim removed 2 bases at V and 9 bases at J, leaving 11 bases unmatched. Germline V gene sequence: CDR1 WSHSY, CDR2 SAAADI. The CDR3 bases are TGCGCCAGCAGTGAGGGACAGGGACCTCTATCGAGCTACACCTTC. Translated, it gives CASSEGQGPLSSYTF.

The V gene is TRBV30, the J gene TRBJ2-5; D is possibly TRBD1 (6 bases). The CDR3 has 13 residues. Germline values: CDR1 GTSNPN, CDR2 SVGIG (reference sequence). V was trimmed by 2 bases and J by 7 bases, leaving 14 bases between them. CDR3 in DNA: TGTGCCTGGAGTCCAACAGGGACGCGGACCCAGTACTTC. This sequence encodes CAWSPTGTRTQYF.

This clone occurred once. The chain is built from TRBV4-1 and TRBJ2-1; TRBD2 is a possible D gene (6 bases). There are 17 residues in the CDR3. With 4 bases removed from V and 6 bases from J, the gap between germline ends came to 22 bases. Germline CDR1 is MGHRA and CDR2 is YSYEKL. The CDR3 reads CASSPTPSRGQSNEQFF. Here the CDR3 DNA reads TGCGCCAGCAGCCCAACCCCCTCGCGGGGTCAATCCAATGAGCAGTTCTTC.

The genes are TRBV20-1 and TRBJ2-7; D unclear. The CDR3 consists of 11 residues. Trimming removed 7 bases at V and 3 bases at J, with 10 bases between. Germline-derived CDR1 and CDR2 are DFQATT and SNEGSKA (reference sequence). As DNA, the CDR3 is TGCAGTGTTTGGCCGGGCTACGAGCAGTACTTC. Its protein product is CSVWPGYEQYF.

In its sample, this clone was seen a few times. This chain uses TRBV4-2 with TRBJ1-5; TRBD1 matches 9 bases. The CDR3 is made up of 14 amino acids. CDR1 is LGHNA and CDR2 is YNFKEQ in the germline V gene. The V segment lost 4 bases and the J segment 5 bases; nucleotides outside the gene matches: 3. CDR3 DNA: TGTGCCAGCAGCCCGACAGGGGGTGATCAGCCCCAGCATTTT. The encoded protein is CASSPTGGDQPQHF.

The chain recombines TRBV19 with TRBJ1-5; D gene unclear. Germline V gene sequence: CDR1 LNHDA, CDR2 SQIVND (reference sequence). CDR3 length: 16 residues. V lost 7 bases to trimming and J lost 0 bases, with 16 bases between them. CDR3 coding DNA: TGTGCCAGTAAATTTCGACACGCGTTTAGCAATCAGCCCCAGCATTTT. Its translation is CASKFRHAFSNQPQHF.

The CDR3 loop is CSVREETQYF. The CDR3 DNA reads TGCAGTGTTCGAGAAGAGACCCAGTACTTC. The V and J genes are TRBV20-1 and TRBJ2-5; unclear D gene. Deletions cut 7 bases from V and 3 bases from J, with 6 bases between. Germline loops: CDR1 DFQATT, CDR2 SNEGSKA (reference sequence). The CDR3 is 10 amino acids.

The chain joins TRBV7-9 to TRBJ1-2; D is unresolved. The germline V gene encodes CDR1 SEHNR and CDR2 FQNEAQ (reference sequence). The CDR3 has 14 residues. Trimming shortened V by 1 base and J by 8 bases, and 14 bases separated the two germline ends. The CDR3, as DNA: TGTGCCAGCAGCTTAGGGCAGGTCGGTCAAGGCTACACCTTC. This gives the protein CASSLGQVGQGYTF.

J is TRBJ1-2 and V is TRBV5-6; a weak D match, TRBD1 (6 bases). The germline gives CDR1 SGHDT, CDR2 YYEEEE. V was pared by 4 bases and J by 3 bases, with 13 bases between. The CDR3 is made up of 14 amino acids. The CDR3 reads CASSHAGVDYGYTF. For the CDR3, the DNA is TGTGCCAGCAGCCACGCAGGGGTAGACTATGGCTACACCTTC.

The V gene is TRBV18, the J gene TRBJ2-3; D ambiguous. This CDR3 contains 14 residues. CDR1 and CDR2 from the germline V gene are KGHSH and LQKENI. Trimming took 6 bases from V and 2 from J, leaving 12 bases between them. The CDR3: CASSEHGYTDTQYF. For the CDR3, the DNA is TGTGCCAGCTCGGAGCACGGCTACACAGATACGCAGTATTTT. The complete variable domain, with remaining parts taken from reference TRBV18 and TRBJ2-3, reads NAGVMQNPRHLVRRRGQEARLRCSPMKGHSHVYWYRQLPEEGLKFMVYLQKENIIDESGMPKERFSAEFPKEGPSILRIQQVVRGDSAAYFCASSEHGYTDTQYFGPGTRLTVL.

This clone was recorded once. V is TRBV18 and J is TRBJ2-1; D ambiguous. This CDR3 contains 13 residues. The ends were cut back, 3 bases at V and 6 bases at J, with 9 bases in the middle. CDR1 is KGHSH, CDR2 LQKENI, per germline. The chain's CDR3 is CASSPLWANEQFF. The CDR3 region has the DNA TGTGCCAGCTCACCTTTGTGGGCCAATGAGCAGTTCTTC.

V gene TRBV11-3 combines with J gene TRBJ2-1; D remains ambiguous. Germline loops: CDR1 SGHNT, CDR2 YENEEA. V lost 6 bases to trimming and J lost 6 bases, with 12 bases between them. The CDR3 covers 13 residues. The CDR3, as DNA: TGTGCCAGCAGTTCTGGACGGAGCAATGAGCAGTTCTTC. Protein: CASSSGRSNEQFF.

The gene calls are TRBV2 and TRBJ1-5, with a weak D call TRBD1 (6 bases). V was trimmed by 5 bases and J by 2 bases, leaving 16 bases between them. The CDR3 covers 16 residues. Germline CDR1 SNHLY, CDR2 FYNNEI. In DNA form, the CDR3 reads TGTGCCAGCAGTTTCGAACAGGGTATTGGCAATCAGCCCCAGCATTTT. Translating gives CASSFEQGIGNQPQHF.

This clone was seen once. The gene calls are TRBV7-3 and TRBJ2-2; 11 bases map to TRBD2. J was trimmed by 1 base and V by 0 bases; bases with no gene match: 1. The germline gives CDR1 SGHTA, CDR2 FQGTGA. This CDR3 is 17 amino acids long. The CDR3 bases are TGTGCCAGCAGCTTAACCACTAGCGGGAGGAACACCGGGGAGCTGTTTTTT. Its translation: CASSLTTSGRNTGELFF.

J is TRBJ1-1 and V is TRBV7-2; no reliable D call. The CDR3 is 14 residues long. Germline lookup yields CDR1 SGHTA and CDR2 FQGNSA. Trimming took 1 base from V and 5 from J, leaving 11 bases between them. The CDR3 sequence: CASSLVKGLTEAFF. In nucleotides, the CDR3 is TGTGCCAGCAGCTTAGTTAAGGGTTTGACTGAAGCTTTCTTT.

V gene TRBV18 combines with J gene TRBJ2-3, with D possibly matching TRBD2 (5 bases). The V gene's germline CDR1 is KGHSH and CDR2 LQKENI. This CDR3 has 15 amino acids. The V end lost 4 bases, the J end lost 0 bases, and 11 bases lay between the germline ends. The CDR3 loop reads CASSLREPSTDTQYF. DNA for the CDR3: TGTGCCAGCTCACTCCGGGAACCTAGCACAGATACGCAGTATTTT.

V is TRBV16 and J is TRBJ2-3, with D possibly TRBD1 on 6 matching bases. V shed 8 bases and J shed 2 bases, with 17 bases lying between them. Germline V gene data show CDR1 as KGHSY and CDR2 as FQNENV. The CDR3 totals 15 residues. As DNA, the CDR3 is TGTGCCAGCCGGAAACGGGGACACATCACAGATACGCAGTATTTT. It encodes CASRKRGHITDTQYF.

This rearrangement joins TRBV2 to TRBJ1-2; D is unresolved. V lost 8 bases and J lost 2, with 21 bases in between. CDR1 is SNHLY, CDR2 FYNNEI, per germline. This CDR3 has 16 residues. This CDR3 reads CASGLSRRTSNYGYTF. The CDR3 bases are TGTGCCAGCGGCCTTAGCCGGCGGACGTCAAACTATGGCTACACCTTC.

This clone was picked up one time. The chain recombines TRBV5-4 with TRBJ1-1, with D perhaps TRBD1 (6 bases). V was shortened by 4 bases and J by 1 base, with 14 bases between the two germline ends. The CDR3 has 15 residues. Germline V CDR1 and CDR2: SGHNT, YYREEE (reference sequence). The CDR3 reads CASSRGTGQNTEAFF. The CDR3, as DNA: TGTGCCAGCAGCCGGGGAACAGGGCAGAACACTGAAGCTTTCTTT.

The J gene is TRBJ2-7, the V gene TRBV6-4; 11 positions match TRBD1. The J segment lost 1 base and the V segment lost 5 bases, leaving 4 bases of the junction unmatched. The CDR3 is 15 amino acids. The germline CDR1 and CDR2 sequences are MRHNA and SNTAGT. The CDR3 coding sequence is TGTGCCAGCAGTATCGGACAGGGGGCTTCCTACGAGCAGTACTTC. As protein: CASSIGQGASYEQYF.

The rearrangement links TRBV19 to TRBJ2-7; D may be TRBD1 (6 bases). In germline, CDR1 is LNHDA, CDR2 SQIVND (reference sequence). The V gene lost 3 bases and the J gene lost 3 bases, with 15 bases spanning the gap. The CDR3 sequence is 15 residues long. CDR3 DNA: TGTGCCAGTAGTATTCGGGCAGGGGACGGCTACGAGCAGTACTTC. Translating it yields CASSIRAGDGYEQYF.

This clone appeared a few times. DNA of the CDR3: TGCGCCAGCAGCCAAGCAAGACTTGACACCGGGGAGCTGTTTTTT. This sequence encodes CASSQARLDTGELFF. The chain joins TRBV4-1 to TRBJ2-2; D remains unclear. The ends were cut back, 1 base at V and 3 bases at J, with 9 bases in the middle. Germline V gene data show CDR1 as MGHRA and CDR2 as YSYEKL. There are 15 residues in the CDR3.

The chain links TRBV18 to TRBJ1-1; the match to TRBD1 covers 11 bases. V was clipped by 4 bases and J by 6 bases; unmatched bases: 7. CDR3 length equals 15 residues. From germline, CDR1 is KGHSH and CDR2 LQKENI. The CDR3: CASSRTGGFIAEAFF. As DNA, the CDR3 is TGTGCCAGCTCACGGACAGGGGGCTTTATTGCTGAAGCTTTCTTT.

The rearrangement uses TRBV5-1 and TRBJ2-2; possible D gene TRBD1, 5 bases. This CDR3 contains 15 residues. V gave up 4 bases and J gave up 0 bases, with 10 bases separating them. Germline CDR1 and CDR2: SGHRS and YFSETQ. The CDR3 bases are TGCGCCAGCAGCCCAGGGTTTACGAACACCGGGGAGCTGTTTTTT. Residues: CASSPGFTNTGELFF.

This clone has only a few counts. The V gene is TRBV4-1, the J gene TRBJ1-3; no definite D call. This CDR3 contains 15 residues. Germline CDR1 and CDR2: MGHRA and YSYEKL. The V gene lost 0 bases and the J gene lost 6 bases, with 12 bases spanning the gap. As DNA, the CDR3 is TGCGCCAGCAGCCAAGATCGGGGTGGGCAAAACACCATATATTTT. It yields the protein CASSQDRGGQNTIYF.